Below, 30 T cell receptor beta chains from the same sample are listed, as sequenced in a study of shared clonotypes between healthy human individuals. Produced via immunoSEQ multiplex PCR; TCRdb's table is partial and in-frame only. The table has fewer than 1 million clones, just over 95% seen once. The naive CD8 population came from CD45RO-negative cells selected for CCR7, without terminally differentiated effector memory CD45RA+ cells. Sequenced: naive CD8+ T cells sorted from blood. Receptor source: a man aged 25 to 45 in good health.

This chain joins TRBV6-5 and TRBJ1-1, with 7 positions matching TRBD1. The V and J ends lost 1 base and 3 bases, in that order; junction bases with no gene match: 2. The CDR3 extends over 14 amino acids. The V gene's germline CDR1 is MNHEY and CDR2 SVGAGI. The CDR3 protein is CASSYLTGDTEAFF. CDR3 nucleotide sequence: TGTGCCAGCAGTTACTTAACAGGGGACACTGAAGCTTTCTTT.

This chain joins TRBV11-3 and TRBJ2-1; 7 bases map to TRBD2. The germline V gene has CDR1 SGHNT and CDR2 YENEEA. Trimming removed 6 bases from V and 6 bases from J; junction bases left unmatched: 5. The CDR3 has 13 residues. The CDR3 sequence is CASRGAGINEQFF. The CDR3, as DNA: TGTGCCAGCAGGGGAGCGGGAATCAATGAGCAGTTCTTC.

This clone was recorded once. The gene calls are TRBV4-2 and TRBJ2-4; 11 bases align to TRBD2. Germline V gene data show CDR1 as LGHNA and CDR2 as YNFKEQ. CDR3 length equals 18 residues. V trimming: 2 bases; J trimming: 0 bases; junction bases outside the gene matches: 6. The CDR3 DNA follows: TGTGCCAGCAGCCAATGGGGACTAGCGGTTCTAGCCAAAAACATTCAGTACTTC. It codes for CASSQWGLAVLAKNIQYF.

Note on this clone: Other DNA sequences of this sample code for an identical CDR3. The V and J genes are TRBV6-1 and TRBJ2-7; D is undetermined. Trimming removed 1 base from V and 0 bases from J, with 7 bases in between. Germline CDR1 reads MNHNS; CDR2 reads SASEGT. This CDR3 is 14 amino acids long. CDR3 loop: CASSEGRSSYEQYF. As DNA, the CDR3 is TGTGCCAGCAGTGAAGGACGGAGCTCCTACGAGCAGTACTTC.

The gene calls are TRBV27 and TRBJ1-5, with no clear D. Germline V CDR1 and CDR2: MNHEY, SMNVEV (reference sequence). The CDR3 consists of 13 residues. Trimming took 2 bases from V and 7 from J, leaving 9 bases between them. The CDR3 DNA reads TGTGCCAGCAGTTTACGGGGTTCACAGCCCCAGCATTTT. Amino acids: CASSLRGSQPQHF.

DNA for the CDR3: TGCGCCAGCAGCTTTGTTAGCGGCTACGAGCAGTACTTC. Translated: CASSFVSGYEQYF. The rearrangement links TRBV5-1 to TRBJ2-7, with TRBD2 as a possible D gene (6 bases). CDR1 is SGHRS, CDR2 YFSETQ, per germline. The CDR3 is made up of 13 amino acids. The ends were cut back, 2 bases at V and 3 bases at J, with 9 bases in the middle.

The genes are TRBV13 and TRBJ2-1, with a possible D match to TRBD2 (6 bases). This CDR3 is 15 amino acids long. The V gene's germline CDR1 is PRHDT and CDR2 FYEKMQ (reference sequence). V was pared by 4 bases and J by 7 bases, with 17 bases between. CDR3 nucleotide sequence: TGTGCCAGCAGCTCATCGACTTATAGCGGAAATGAGCAGTTCTTC. As protein: CASSSSTYSGNEQFF. Supplemented by reference TRBV13 and TRBJ2-1, the full variable domain reads AAGVIQSPRHLIKEKRETATLKCYPIPRHDTVYWYQQGPGQDPQFLISFYEKMQSDKGSIPDRFSAQQFSDYHSELNMSSLELGDSALYFCASSSSTYSGNEQFFGPGTRLTVL.

V usage is TRBV6-1 and J usage is TRBJ1-1; D remains ambiguous. The length of the CDR3 is 11 residues. The germline V and J ends were trimmed by 9 bases and 1 base, with 6 bases remaining between them. Germline CDR1 reads MNHNS; CDR2 reads SASEGT. The CDR3 DNA reads as TGTGCCAGTCGACAGAACACTGAAGCTTTCTTT. As protein: CASRQNTEAFF.

The genes are TRBV28 and TRBJ2-1; 8 nucleotides match TRBD2. J gave up 10 bases and V 3 bases, and 8 bases lay outside the gene matches. Looked up from germline, CDR1 is MDHEN and CDR2 is SYDVKM. This CDR3 region has 14 residues. CDR3: CASSFLAGGEEQFF. CDR3 DNA: TGTGCCAGCAGTTTCCTGGCGGGGGGAGAGGAGCAGTTCTTC.

As concerns this clone: In the same sample, other DNA sequences code for this CDR3. The V gene is TRBV5-5, the J gene TRBJ2-7; TRBD1 might be the D (5 bases). Trimming cost V 0 bases and J 0 bases, with 10 bases left between them. The CDR3 runs 15 residues. Per germline, CDR1 SGHKS and CDR2 YYEKEE (reference sequence). Written as DNA, the CDR3 is TGTGCCAGCAGCTTGGCCCCTGACAGCTCCTACGAGCAGTACTTC. Its translation: CASSLAPDSSYEQYF.

This sequence joins TRBV5-1 and TRBJ2-7; no firm D call. The V end was cut by 0 bases, the J end by 7 bases, with 11 bases between. The CDR3 is 13 amino acids. Germline V CDR1 and CDR2: SGHRS, YFSETQ. The CDR3 loop reads CASSLETADEQYF. The CDR3 nucleotides are TGCGCCAGCAGCTTGGAAACGGCGGATGAGCAGTACTTC.

The CDR3 sequence is CASSPDMNTEAFF. The DNA of the CDR3 is TGTGCCAGCAGCCCGGACATGAACACTGAAGCTTTCTTT. This chain connects TRBV14 to TRBJ1-1, with D tentatively TRBD1 (5 bases). Germline CDR1 reads SGHDN; CDR2 reads FVKESK. Trimming removed 4 bases from V and 0 bases from J, with 6 bases in between. The CDR3 has 13 residues. Filled out from reference TRBV14 and TRBJ1-1, the complete variable domain reads EAGVTQFPSHSVIEKGQTVTLRCDPISGHDNLYWYRRVMGKEIKFLLHFVKESKQDESGMPNNRFLAERTGGTYSTLKVQPAELEDSGVYFCASSPDMNTEAFFGQGTRLTVV.

This chain connects TRBV27 to TRBJ1-2; 9 bases are a match to TRBD1. This CDR3 has 15 amino acids. Per the germline V gene, CDR1 is MNHEY and CDR2 is SMNVEV (reference sequence). Trimming removed 6 bases from V and 0 bases from J; junction bases left unmatched: 5. CDR3 bases: TGTGCCAGCAGCACGACAGGGGGTGCTAACTATGGCTACACCTTC. Its protein product is CASSTTGGANYGYTF.

The V gene is TRBV19, the J gene TRBJ1-1; 7 bases align to TRBD1. The V and J ends lost 4 bases and 3 bases, in that order; junction bases with no gene match: 5. CDR1 and CDR2 (germline): LNHDA, SQIVND (reference sequence). There are 14 residues in the CDR3. The CDR3 sequence is CASSRQGWDTEAFF. In DNA, the CDR3 is TGTGCCAGTAGTAGACAGGGTTGGGACACTGAAGCTTTCTTT.

CDR3 sequence: CASSVGGDRLGYGYTF. The CDR3, as DNA: TGTGCCAGCAGCGTAGGAGGGGACCGGCTCGGCTATGGCTACACCTTC. The V and J genes are TRBV9 and TRBJ1-2, with D perhaps TRBD1 (5 bases). Deletions cut 0 bases from V and 4 bases from J, with 16 bases between. The CDR3 runs 16 residues. Germline V CDR1 and CDR2: SGDLS, YYNGEE.

The V gene is TRBV11-2, the J gene TRBJ2-3, with 7 bases identical to TRBD1. CDR1 SGHAT and CDR2 FQNNGV come from the germline V gene. Trimming cost V 5 bases and J 0 bases; bases outside gene matches: 5. There are 15 residues in the CDR3. The chain's CDR3 is CASSPRQGSTDTQYF. CDR3 nucleotide sequence: TGTGCCAGCAGCCCCAGACAGGGAAGCACAGATACGCAGTATTTT.

This chain joins TRBV6-5 and TRBJ2-1; the match to TRBD1 covers 7 bases. Germline trimming cut 4 bases from V and 5 bases from J; bases unmatched to any gene: 8. The V gene's germline CDR1 is MNHEY and CDR2 SVGAGI. The CDR3 covers 15 residues. The CDR3 coding sequence is TGTGCCAGCAGTTTACGGCCGGACAGGAACAATGAGCAGTTCTTC. Translating gives CASSLRPDRNNEQFF.

The rearrangement uses TRBV10-3 and TRBJ2-7; weak D call: TRBD2 (6 bases). The V end was cut by 4 bases, the J end by 0 bases, with 13 bases between. The CDR3 runs 15 residues. Germline V CDR1 and CDR2: ENHRY, SYGVKD. In DNA form, the CDR3 reads TGTGCCATCAGTGGAGGAGGAGGGAGCTCCTACGAGCAGTACTTC. It is translated as CAISGGGGSSYEQYF.

This clone was found a few times. The chain is built from TRBV4-2 and TRBJ1-2; D might be TRBD1 (6 bases). The V gene's germline CDR1 is LGHNA and CDR2 YNFKEQ. The CDR3 extends over 16 amino acids. With 0 bases removed from V and 4 bases from J, the gap between germline ends came to 15 bases. CDR3 sequence (DNA): TGTGCCAGCAGCCAAGAGACCTCCCAGGGGTCCTATGGCTACACCTTC. Protein product: CASSQETSQGSYGYTF.

The genes are TRBV5-6 and TRBJ2-2; D is unclear. Trimming removed 0 bases at V and 3 bases at J, with 3 bases between. This CDR3 spans 13 amino acids. CDR1 and CDR2 (germline): SGHDT, YYEEEE. This CDR3 reads CASSLEDTGELFF. The CDR3 region has the DNA TGTGCCAGCAGCTTGGAAGACACCGGGGAGCTGTTTTTT. The whole variable domain, filled in from reference TRBV5-6 and TRBJ2-2, reads DAGVTQSPTHLIKTRGQQVTLRCSPKSGHDTVSWYQQALGQGPQFIFQYYEEEERQRGNFPDRFSGHQFPNYSSELNVNALLLGDSALYLCASSLEDTGELFFGEGSRLTVL.

The chain has TRBV7-9 and TRBJ2-7; D not resolved. The CDR3 loop spans 14 amino acids. Germline V CDR1 and CDR2: SEHNR, FQNEAQ (reference sequence). The ends were cut back, 1 base at V and 4 bases at J, with 11 bases in the middle. CDR3 protein: CASSLGTAKYEQYF. For the CDR3, the DNA is TGTGCCAGCAGCTTAGGAACAGCGAAATACGAGCAGTACTTC.

The gene calls are TRBV7-9 and TRBJ2-7; no definite D call. V was pared by 5 bases and J by 3 bases, with 17 bases between. This CDR3 has 15 residues. CDR1 is SEHNR and CDR2 is FQNEAQ in the germline V gene (reference sequence). The CDR3 DNA reads TGTGCCAGCAGCCCAACGCTGGGTGCGATCTACGAGCAGTACTTC. Residues: CASSPTLGAIYEQYF.

The chain couples TRBV7-8 to TRBJ1-5; unclear D gene. The V gene's germline CDR1 is SGHVS and CDR2 FQNEAQ. Trimming left V 1 base short and J 0 bases short, with 10 bases between. The CDR3 contains 16 residues. This CDR3 is CASSLGHTDSNQPQHF. Written as DNA, the CDR3 is TGTGCCAGCAGCTTAGGACATACAGATAGCAATCAGCCCCAGCATTTT.

This chain connects TRBV27 to TRBJ2-1, with D possibly being TRBD2 (6 bases). Deletions cut 5 bases from V and 9 bases from J, with 17 bases between. Germline values: CDR1 MNHEY, CDR2 SMNVEV (reference sequence). The CDR3 has 14 amino acids. The CDR3 sequence is CASSPSSGVGEQFF. In DNA form, the CDR3 reads TGTGCCAGCAGTCCCTCATCGGGGGTTGGTGAGCAGTTCTTC.

The chain recombines TRBV10-3 with TRBJ2-3, with D possibly TRBD2 on 7 matching bases. With 0 bases removed from V and 5 bases from J, the gap between germline ends came to 15 bases. Germline CDR1 and CDR2: ENHRY and SYGVKD. CDR3 length equals 16 residues. CDR3 sequence reads: CAISESTGGGGDTQYF. Written as DNA, the CDR3 is TGTGCCATCAGTGAGTCGACGGGGGGCGGTGGAGATACGCAGTATTTT.

The chain joins TRBV11-3 to TRBJ1-1, with 8 bases fitting TRBD1. V was pared by 3 bases and J by 4 bases, with 1 base of the junction left unmatched. CDR1 is SGHNT and CDR2 is YENEEA in the germline V gene. The CDR3 consists of 13 residues. The CDR3 reads CASSFGTGTEAFF. CDR3 nucleotide sequence: TGTGCCAGCAGCTTTGGGACAGGCACTGAAGCTTTCTTT.

As for this clone: Other nucleotide sequences in the sample specify the same CDR3. The chain has TRBV6-5 and TRBJ1-2; 10 bases line up with TRBD1. V was pared by 5 bases and J by 4 bases, with 4 bases of the junction left unmatched. The CDR3 runs 14 residues. CDR1 is MNHEY and CDR2 is SVGAGI in the germline V gene. The chain's CDR3 is CASSPGQGGYGYTF. CDR3 nucleotides: TGTGCCAGCAGTCCAGGACAGGGGGGCTATGGCTACACCTTC.

This chain uses TRBV6-5 with TRBJ1-3; TRBD1 might be the D (6 bases). The ends were cut back, 0 bases at V and 6 bases at J, with 6 bases in the middle. Germline V lookup: CDR1 MNHEY, CDR2 SVGAGI. This CDR3 is built from 13 residues. CDR3 sequence reads: CASSYSGANTIYF. As DNA, the CDR3 is TGTGCCAGCAGTTACTCGGGGGCAAACACCATATATTTT.

CDR3 sequence reads: CASSPQPFDGYTF. CDR3 in DNA: TGTGCCAGCTCACCACAACCGTTCGATGGCTACACCTTC. The J gene is TRBJ1-2, the V gene TRBV18, with D uncertain. This CDR3 spans 13 amino acids. Germline-derived CDR1 and CDR2 are KGHSH and LQKENI. V was cut by 1 base and J by 6 bases, with 9 bases left in between.

CDR3 sequence (DNA): TGTGCCAGCAGCTTCCCCGCCGAGACCCAGTACTTC. Protein product: CASSFPAETQYF. The J gene is TRBJ2-5, the V gene TRBV7-9; D not resolved. Germline V gene lookup returns CDR1 SEHNR and CDR2 FQNEAQ (reference sequence). With 3 bases removed from V and 5 bases from J, the gap between germline ends came to 7 bases. The CDR3 loop spans 12 amino acids.